Listed below are T cell receptor beta chains from one sample, sequenced in a study of graft-versus-host responses after intestinal transplantation. TCRdb's copy holds only in-frame clones and misses some; the assay was immunoSEQ multiplex PCR. Of about 39,000 clones detected, around nine tenths appear once; the ten largest clones hold about 7%. This specimen was PBMCs, taken just under 270 days after transplant. These receptors all come from a human patient who received an intestinal transplant, so some T cells may come from the graft donor. Each CDR3 is given without its conserved first and last residue.

13,TRBV5-4,ASSPARTDNSPLH
14,TRBV15,ATSRETGHSNQPQH
13,TRBV5-1,ASSLDRIKGNTIY
11,TRBV6-5,AILTGAHYGYT
14,TRBV19,ASTTPRDGHRYGYT
11,TRBV10-1,ASSESLGSTQY
11,TRBV5-1,ASSSYDRETQY
13,TRBV4-1,ASSQGGGAGETQY
10,TRBV2,ASSWQWAGYT
16,TRBV5-5,ASSSSTRAPCGANVLT
15,TRBV6-1,ASSEAGRRGGIYEQY
11,TRBV6-1,ASREQELETQY
13,TRBV5-6,ASSLAGGAVDEQF
14,TRBV2,ASERGTGLFREKLF
11,TRBV10-2,ASTPGGTDTQY
13,TRBV7-9,ASSFHGGITDTQY